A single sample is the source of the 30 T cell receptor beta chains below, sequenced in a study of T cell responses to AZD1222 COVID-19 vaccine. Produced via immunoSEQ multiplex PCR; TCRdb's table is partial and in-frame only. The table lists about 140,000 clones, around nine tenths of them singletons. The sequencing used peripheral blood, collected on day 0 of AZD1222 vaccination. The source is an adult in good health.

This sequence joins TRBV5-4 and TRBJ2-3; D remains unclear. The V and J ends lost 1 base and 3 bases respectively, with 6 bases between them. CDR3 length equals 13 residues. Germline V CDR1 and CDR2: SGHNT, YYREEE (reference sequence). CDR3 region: CASSLKTTDTQYF. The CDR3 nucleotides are TGTGCCAGCAGCTTGAAAACAACAGATACGCAGTATTTT.

The DNA for the CDR3 is TGTGCCAGCAGTTTTGTTGGCAGGGGAAACGAAAAACTGTTTTTT. Translated, it gives CASSFVGRGNEKLFF. The chain uses TRBV28 and TRBJ1-4, with a weak D call TRBD1 (6 bases). The CDR3 has 15 amino acids. The V end lost 3 bases, the J end lost 8 bases, and 16 bases lay between the germline ends. Germline V gene lookup returns CDR1 MDHEN and CDR2 SYDVKM.

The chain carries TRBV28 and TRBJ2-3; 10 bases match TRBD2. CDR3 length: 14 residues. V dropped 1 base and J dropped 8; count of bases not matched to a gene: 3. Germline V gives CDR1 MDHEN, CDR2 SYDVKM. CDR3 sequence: CASSLLPSGGTQYF. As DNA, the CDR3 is TGTGCCAGCAGTTTATTGCCTAGCGGGGGTACGCAGTATTTT.

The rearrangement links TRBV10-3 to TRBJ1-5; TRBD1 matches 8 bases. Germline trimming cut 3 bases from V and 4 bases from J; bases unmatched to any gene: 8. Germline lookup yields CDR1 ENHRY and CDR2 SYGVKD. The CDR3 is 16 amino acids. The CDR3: CAISDSGGVKNQPQHF. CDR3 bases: TGTGCCATCAGTGATTCAGGGGGCGTTAAGAATCAGCCCCAGCATTTT.

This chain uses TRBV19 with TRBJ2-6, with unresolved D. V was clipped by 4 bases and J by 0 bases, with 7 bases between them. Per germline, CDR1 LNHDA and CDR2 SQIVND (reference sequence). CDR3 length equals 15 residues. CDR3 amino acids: CASSTDDSGANVLTF. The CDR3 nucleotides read TGTGCCAGTAGTACAGATGACTCTGGGGCCAACGTCCTGACTTTC.

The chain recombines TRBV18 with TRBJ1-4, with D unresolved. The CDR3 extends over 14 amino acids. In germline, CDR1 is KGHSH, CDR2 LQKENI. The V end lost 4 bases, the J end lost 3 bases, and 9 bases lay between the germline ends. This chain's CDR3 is CASSLQQSNEKLFF. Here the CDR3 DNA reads TGTGCCAGCTCACTGCAACAGTCTAATGAAAAACTGTTTTTT.

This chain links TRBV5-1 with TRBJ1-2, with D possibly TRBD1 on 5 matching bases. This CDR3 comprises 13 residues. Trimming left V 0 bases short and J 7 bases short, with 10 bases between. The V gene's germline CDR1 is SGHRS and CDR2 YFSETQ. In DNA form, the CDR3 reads TGCGCCAGCAGCTTGGGCGACAGTAGTGGCTACACCTTC. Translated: CASSLGDSSGYTF.

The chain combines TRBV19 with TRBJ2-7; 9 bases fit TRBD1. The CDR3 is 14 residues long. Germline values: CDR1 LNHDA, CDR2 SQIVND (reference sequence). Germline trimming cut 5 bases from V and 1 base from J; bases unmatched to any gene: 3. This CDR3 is CASSWDRASYEQYF. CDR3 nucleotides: TGTGCCAGTAGTTGGGACAGGGCTTCCTACGAGCAGTACTTC.

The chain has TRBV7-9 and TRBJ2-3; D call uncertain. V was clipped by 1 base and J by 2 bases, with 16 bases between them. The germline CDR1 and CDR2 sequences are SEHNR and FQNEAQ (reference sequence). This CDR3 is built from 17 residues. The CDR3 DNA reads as TGTGCCAGCAGCTTAGGAATATCTTCTGGAATCACAGATACGCAGTATTTT. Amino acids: CASSLGISSGITDTQYF.

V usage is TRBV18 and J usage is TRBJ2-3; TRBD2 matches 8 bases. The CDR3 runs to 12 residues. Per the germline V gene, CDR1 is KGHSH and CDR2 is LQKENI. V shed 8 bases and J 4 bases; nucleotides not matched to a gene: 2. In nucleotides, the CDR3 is TGTGCCAGCCGGGAGGGGGCAGATACGCAGTATTTT. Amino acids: CASREGADTQYF.

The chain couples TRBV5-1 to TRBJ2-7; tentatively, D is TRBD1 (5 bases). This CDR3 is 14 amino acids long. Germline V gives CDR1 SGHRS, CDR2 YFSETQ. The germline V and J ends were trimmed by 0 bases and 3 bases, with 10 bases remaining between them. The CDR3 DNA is TGCGCCAGCAGCTTGGTGACAGCAAGCTACGAGCAGTACTTC. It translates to CASSLVTASYEQYF.

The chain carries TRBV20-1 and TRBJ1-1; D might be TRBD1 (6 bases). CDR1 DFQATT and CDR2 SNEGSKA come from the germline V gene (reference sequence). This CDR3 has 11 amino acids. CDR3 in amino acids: CRGGGNTEAFF. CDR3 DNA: TGCAGAGGGGGGGGGAACACTGAAGCTTTCTTT.

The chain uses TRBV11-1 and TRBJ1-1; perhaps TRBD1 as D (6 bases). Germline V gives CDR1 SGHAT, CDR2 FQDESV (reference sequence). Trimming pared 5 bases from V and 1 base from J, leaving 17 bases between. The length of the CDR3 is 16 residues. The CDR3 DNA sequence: TGTGCCAGCAGCCGCTCTTCAGGGGCGCGGAACACTGAAGCTTTCTTT. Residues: CASSRSSGARNTEAFF. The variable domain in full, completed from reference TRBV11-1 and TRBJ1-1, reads EAEVAQSPRYKITEKSQAVAFWCDPISGHATLYWYRQILGQGPELLVQFQDESVVDDSQLPKDRFSAERLKGVDSTLKIQPAELGDSAMYLCASSRSSGARNTEAFFGQGTRLTVV.

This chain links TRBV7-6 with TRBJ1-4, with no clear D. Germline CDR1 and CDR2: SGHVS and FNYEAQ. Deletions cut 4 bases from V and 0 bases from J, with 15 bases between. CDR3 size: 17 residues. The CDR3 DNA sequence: TGTGCCAGCAGCTCCCTTGGGGTTCTGGCAACTAATGAAAAACTGTTTTTT. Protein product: CASSSLGVLATNEKLFF.

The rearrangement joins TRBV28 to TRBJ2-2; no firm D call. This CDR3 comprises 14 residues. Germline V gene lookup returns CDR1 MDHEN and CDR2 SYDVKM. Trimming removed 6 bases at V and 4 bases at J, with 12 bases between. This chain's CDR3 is CASRGAEPTGELFF. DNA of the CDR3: TGTGCCAGCAGAGGTGCGGAGCCCACCGGGGAGCTGTTTTTT.

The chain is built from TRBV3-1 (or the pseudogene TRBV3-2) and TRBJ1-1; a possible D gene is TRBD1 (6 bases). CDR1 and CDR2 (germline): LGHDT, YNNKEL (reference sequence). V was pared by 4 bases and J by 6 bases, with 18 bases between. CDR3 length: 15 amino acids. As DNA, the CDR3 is TGTGCCAGCAGCCGCGGGGGCTCCATTATATCTGAAGCTTTCTTT. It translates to CASSRGGSIISEAFF.

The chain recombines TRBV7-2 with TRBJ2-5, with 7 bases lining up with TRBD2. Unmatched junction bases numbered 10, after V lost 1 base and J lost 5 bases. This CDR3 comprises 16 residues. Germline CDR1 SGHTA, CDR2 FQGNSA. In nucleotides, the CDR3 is TGTGCCAGCAGCTTAGTACCTCAGGGAGGGAGGGAGACCCAGTACTTC. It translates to CASSLVPQGGRETQYF.

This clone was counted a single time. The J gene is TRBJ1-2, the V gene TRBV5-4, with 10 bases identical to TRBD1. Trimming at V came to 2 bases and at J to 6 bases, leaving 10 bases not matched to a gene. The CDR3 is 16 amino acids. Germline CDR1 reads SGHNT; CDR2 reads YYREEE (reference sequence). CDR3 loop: CASSFARDRGLDGYTF. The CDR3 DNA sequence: TGTGCCAGCAGCTTTGCCCGGGACAGGGGATTAGATGGCTACACCTTC. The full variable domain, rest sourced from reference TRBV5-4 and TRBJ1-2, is ETGVTQSPTHLIKTRGQQVTLRCSSQSGHNTVSWYQQALGQGPQFIFQYYREEENGRGNFPPRFSGLQFPNYSSELNVNALELDDSALYLCASSFARDRGLDGYTFGSGTRLTVV.

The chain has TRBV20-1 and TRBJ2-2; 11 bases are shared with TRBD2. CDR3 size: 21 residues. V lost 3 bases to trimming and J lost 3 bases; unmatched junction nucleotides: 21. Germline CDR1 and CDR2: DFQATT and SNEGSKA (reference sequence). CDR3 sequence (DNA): TGCAGTGCTAGTTTATTAGGACTAGCGGGCCCCGGACGAAGGGACACCGGGGAGCTGTTTTTT. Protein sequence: CSASLLGLAGPGRRDTGELFF.

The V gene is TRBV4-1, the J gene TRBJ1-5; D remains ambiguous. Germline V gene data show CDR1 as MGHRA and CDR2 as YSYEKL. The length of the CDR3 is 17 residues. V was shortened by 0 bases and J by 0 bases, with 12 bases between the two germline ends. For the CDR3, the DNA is TGCGCCAGCAGCCAAGACCTGTGGCAGGATAGCAATCAGCCCCAGCATTTT. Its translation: CASSQDLWQDSNQPQHF.

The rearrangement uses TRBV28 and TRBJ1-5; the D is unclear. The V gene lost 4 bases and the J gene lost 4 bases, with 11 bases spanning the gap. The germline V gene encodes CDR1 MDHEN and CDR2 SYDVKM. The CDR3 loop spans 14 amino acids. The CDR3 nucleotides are TGTGCCAGCAGTTATGGGTCGGAGAATCAGCCCCAGCATTTT. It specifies CASSYGSENQPQHF.

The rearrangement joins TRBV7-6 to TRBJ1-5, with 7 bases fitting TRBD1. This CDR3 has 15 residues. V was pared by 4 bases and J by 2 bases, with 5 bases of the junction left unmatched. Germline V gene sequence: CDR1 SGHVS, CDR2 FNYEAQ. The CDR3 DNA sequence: TGTGCCAGCAGCTCAGGGGGGCCTGGCAATCAGCCCCAGCATTTT. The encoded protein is CASSSGGPGNQPQHF.

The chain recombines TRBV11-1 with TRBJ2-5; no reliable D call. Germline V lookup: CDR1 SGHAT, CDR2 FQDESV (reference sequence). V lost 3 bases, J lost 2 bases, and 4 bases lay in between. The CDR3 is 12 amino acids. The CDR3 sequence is CASSLGQETQYF. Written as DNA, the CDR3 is TGTGCCAGCAGCTTGGGGCAAGAGACCCAGTACTTC.

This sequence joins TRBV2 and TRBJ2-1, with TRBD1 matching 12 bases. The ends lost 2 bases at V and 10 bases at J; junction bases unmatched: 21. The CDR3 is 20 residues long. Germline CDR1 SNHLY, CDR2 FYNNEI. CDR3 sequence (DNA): TGTGCCAGCAGTGAATTGGGGGGACAGGGGGCAAGTAGCGGGAGAAACGAGCAGTTCTTC. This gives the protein CASSELGGQGASSGRNEQFF.

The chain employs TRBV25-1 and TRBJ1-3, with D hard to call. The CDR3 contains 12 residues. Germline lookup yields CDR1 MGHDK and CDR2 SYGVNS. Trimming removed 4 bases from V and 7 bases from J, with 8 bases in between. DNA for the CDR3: TGTGCCAGCAGTGCTTCGGGGAACACCATATATTTT. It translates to CASSASGNTIYF. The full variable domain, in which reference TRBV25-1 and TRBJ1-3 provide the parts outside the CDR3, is EADIYQTPRYLVIGTGKKITLECSQTMGHDKMYWYQQDPGMELHLIHYSYGVNSTEKGDLSSESTVSRIRTEHFPLTLESARPSHTSQYLCASSASGNTIYFGEGSWLTVV.

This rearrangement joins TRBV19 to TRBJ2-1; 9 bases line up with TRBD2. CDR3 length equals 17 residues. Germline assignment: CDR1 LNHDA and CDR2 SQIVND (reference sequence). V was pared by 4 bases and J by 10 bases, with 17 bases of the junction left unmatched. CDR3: CASSTPWGGRATHEQFF. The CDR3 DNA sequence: TGTGCCAGTAGTACCCCCTGGGGCGGGAGGGCCACCCACGAGCAGTTCTTC.

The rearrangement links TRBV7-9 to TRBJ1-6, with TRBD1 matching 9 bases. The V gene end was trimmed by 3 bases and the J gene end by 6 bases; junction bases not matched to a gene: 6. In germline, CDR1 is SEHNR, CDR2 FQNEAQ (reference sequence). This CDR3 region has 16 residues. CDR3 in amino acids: CASSLGGTGLNSPLHF. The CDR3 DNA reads TGTGCCAGCAGCTTGGGGGGGACAGGGCTTAATTCACCCCTCCACTTT.

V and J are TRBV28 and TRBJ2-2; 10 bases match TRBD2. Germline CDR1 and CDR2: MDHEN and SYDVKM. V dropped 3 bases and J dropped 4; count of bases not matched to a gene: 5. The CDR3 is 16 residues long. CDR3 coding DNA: TGTGCCAGCAGTTTCTTGAGCGGGAGGGGCACCGGGGAGCTGTTTTTT. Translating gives CASSFLSGRGTGELFF.

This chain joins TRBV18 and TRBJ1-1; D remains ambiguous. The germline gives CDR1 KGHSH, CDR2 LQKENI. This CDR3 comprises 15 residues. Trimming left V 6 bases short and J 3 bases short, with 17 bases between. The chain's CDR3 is CASSILEVGYTEAFF. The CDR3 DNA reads TGTGCCAGCTCGATACTGGAGGTAGGGTACACTGAAGCTTTCTTT.

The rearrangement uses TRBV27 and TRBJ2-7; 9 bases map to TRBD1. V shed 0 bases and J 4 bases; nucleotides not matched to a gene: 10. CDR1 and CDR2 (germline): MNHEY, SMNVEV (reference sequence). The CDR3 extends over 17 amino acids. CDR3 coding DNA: TGTGCCAGCAGTTTATCGGACAGGGGAGGAATTTGGTACGAGCAGTACTTC. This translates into CASSLSDRGGIWYEQYF.